Listed below are T cell receptor beta chains from one sample, sequenced in a study of blood T cells in healthy people across ages. TCRdb reprocessed the 5' RACE reads with MiXCR, giving one entry per CDR3 protein. Among 850,000 to 950,000 distinct CDR3 sequences listed, 25% to 30% were seen once. What was sequenced was blood. All receptors derive from an elderly woman in good health. CDR3s include the opening cysteine and the closing phenylalanine or tryptophan.

v_call,cdr3_aa
TRBV20-1,CSARRGTTYGYTF
TRBV24-1,CATSDRGQGGTGELFF
TRBV7-2,CASSPPAGRGTEAFF
TRBV28,CASKARFGSYNSPLHF
TRBV6-6,CASSYRGHYEQYF
TRBV24-1,CATRRLSSSGANVLTF
TRBV18,CASSPPSGADTQYF
TRBV20-1,CSARDMQGWEETQYF
TRBV6-2/TRBV6-3,CASKSLPGQGHQPQHF
TRBV7-2,CASSPSGRGNQPQHF
TRBV20-1,CSAREVLGTEAFF
TRBV12-3/TRBV12-4,CASSRQVQQETQYF
TRBV7-9,CASSSGLESTDTQYF
TRBV7-6,CASSSSGPLREQFF
TRBV10-3,CAISAGEASNQPQHF